The rows below give T cell receptor beta chains drawn from one sample of a study of T cell responses to AZD1222 COVID-19 vaccine. Produced via immunoSEQ multiplex PCR; TCRdb's table is partial and in-frame only. The sample shows 95,000 to 150,000 clones, 92% of them seen only once. Sequencing was performed on peripheral blood, taken on day 0 of AZD1222 vaccination. Source of these receptors: an adult in good health. CDR3s include the opening cysteine and the closing phenylalanine or tryptophan. The order of the fields is clone size, V gene, CDR3 protein. Rows give clone size only sometimes, using once, few, many, or a class for an expanded clone.

abundance: NA; v_gene: TRBV18; CDR3aa: CASSPDLGGYEQYF
abundance: NA; v_gene: TRBV19; CDR3aa: CASSIWRDNEQFF
abundance: NA; v_gene: TRBV20-1; CDR3aa: CSASRGDQETQYF
abundance: once; v_gene: TRBV6-2/TRBV6-3; CDR3aa: CASSYSNVGTVSYNEQFF
abundance: NA; v_gene: TRBV28; CDR3aa: CASSPRGSNYGYTF
abundance: NA; v_gene: TRBV11-2; CDR3aa: CASSSYRQESYNEQFF
abundance: once; v_gene: TRBV7-9; CDR3aa: CASSLNAFYGYTF
abundance: NA; v_gene: TRBV28; CDR3aa: CASSLNRGQPQHF
abundance: NA; v_gene: TRBV13; CDR3aa: CASSPSGPSYEQYF
abundance: once; v_gene: TRBV5-4; CDR3aa: CAAWGPESSGNTIYF
abundance: NA; v_gene: TRBV9; CDR3aa: CASSEGQGEAFF
abundance: few; v_gene: TRBV5-1; CDR3aa: CASSLDSGAKGYTF
abundance: NA; v_gene: TRBV7-2; CDR3aa: CASSRIGGNTEAFF
abundance: NA; v_gene: TRBV19; CDR3aa: CASSIRAGENQPQHF
abundance: NA; v_gene: TRBV28; CDR3aa: CASSTGGESSYNEQFF
abundance: NA; v_gene: TRBV7-6; CDR3aa: CASSHGLAGGLIGELFF
abundance: NA; v_gene: TRBV6-2/TRBV6-3; CDR3aa: CASSYLGTGEKLFF
abundance: once; v_gene: TRBV6-2/TRBV6-3; CDR3aa: CASGFRAQGWRETQYF
abundance: NA; v_gene: TRBV27; CDR3aa: CASSYKAGELFF
abundance: NA; v_gene: TRBV2; CDR3aa: CASSRTVWGGQPQHF
abundance: once; v_gene: TRBV5-1; CDR3aa: CASSFGIRQINEQFF
abundance: NA; v_gene: TRBV28; CDR3aa: CASSIGRVNTEAFF
abundance: NA; v_gene: TRBV15; CDR3aa: CATSRDRGFTEKLFF
abundance: NA; v_gene: TRBV6-5; CDR3aa: CASSGIGQKNSPLHF
abundance: NA; v_gene: TRBV6-5; CDR3aa: CASSYAGTGRIEQYF
abundance: NA; v_gene: TRBV6-2/TRBV6-3; CDR3aa: CASSDRDRYGYTF
abundance: NA; v_gene: TRBV12-3/TRBV12-4; CDR3aa: CASSSGGNTEAFF
abundance: NA; v_gene: TRBV11-2; CDR3aa: CASSLAFSYEQYF
abundance: NA; v_gene: TRBV27; CDR3aa: CASSSLASPDAQYF
abundance: NA; v_gene: TRBV9; CDR3aa: CASSPRDSRRSNYGYTF
abundance: NA; v_gene: TRBV5-1; CDR3aa: CASSLEGHRGNEQFF
abundance: NA; v_gene: TRBV5-4; CDR3aa: CASSLAGQGVTEAFF
abundance: NA; v_gene: TRBV11-2; CDR3aa: CASSGQGAFTDTQYF
abundance: once; v_gene: TRBV6-2/TRBV6-3; CDR3aa: CASSRTEGAGYGYTF
abundance: NA; v_gene: TRBV2; CDR3aa: CASNTGGRSEQYF
abundance: NA; v_gene: TRBV24-1; CDR3aa: CATSDATGDAPYF
abundance: NA; v_gene: TRBV11-3; CDR3aa: CASSQDRPQGGNTIYF
abundance: once; v_gene: TRBV7-2; CDR3aa: CASSLEVGRNYGYTF
abundance: NA; v_gene: TRBV30; CDR3aa: CAWNPPDYSYEQYF
abundance: NA; v_gene: TRBV4-3; CDR3aa: CASSQGGQGGEKLFF
abundance: NA; v_gene: TRBV7-9; CDR3aa: CASSFLRGGSYNEQFF
abundance: NA; v_gene: TRBV10-3; CDR3aa: CAISGQGAPYYGYTF
abundance: NA; v_gene: TRBV18; CDR3aa: CASSPHTPGTTYEQYF
abundance: NA; v_gene: TRBV3-1/TRBV3-2; CDR3aa: CAIREGTEAFF
abundance: NA; v_gene: TRBV3-1/TRBV3-2; CDR3aa: CASSWTGNNEQFF
abundance: NA; v_gene: TRBV15; CDR3aa: CATSSPFRGSGNGKLFF
abundance: once; v_gene: TRBV27; CDR3aa: CASSLQTNSPLHF
abundance: NA; v_gene: TRBV6-6; CDR3aa: CASSYGQGVGVMKNSPLHF
abundance: once; v_gene: TRBV12-5; CDR3aa: CASGFGGTNQPQHF